One sample yielded the 11 T cell receptor beta chains listed below, sequenced in a study of cytomegalovirus exposure and HLA in healthy donors. PCR used 60 Vbeta primers and 13 Jbeta primers. Clones were read by immunoSEQ multiplex PCR, and TCRdb kept only the in-frame ones, dropping some. In the table there are some 190,000 clones, 75% to 85% of which are singletons. Material for sequencing was PBMCs. Source of these receptors: a man aged 18 to 35 in good health and CMV-seronegative.

The genes are TRBV7-2 and TRBJ2-7, with D perhaps TRBD2 (6 bases). The ends were cut back, 2 bases at V and 1 base at J, with 9 bases in the middle. Looked up from germline, CDR1 is SGHTA and CDR2 is FQGNSA. The CDR3 consists of 14 residues. The CDR3 loop is CASSLLAQSYEQYF. DNA for the CDR3: TGTGCCAGCAGCTTACTAGCGCAGTCCTACGAGCAGTACTTC.

This clone appeared a few times. The V gene is TRBV10-2, the J gene TRBJ1-1; D unresolved. CDR3 length: 12 amino acids. V was pared by 6 bases and J by 1 base, with 6 bases between. CDR1 is WSHSY and CDR2 is SAAADI in the germline V gene. The DNA of the CDR3 is TGCGCCAGCAGGGACTCGAACACTGAAGCTTTCTTT. Residues: CASRDSNTEAFF.

The chain has TRBV6-5 and TRBJ1-4; D is undetermined. Germline-derived CDR1 and CDR2 are MNHEY and SVGAGI. Deletions cut 5 bases from V and 3 bases from J, with 7 bases between. This CDR3 is built from 13 residues. CDR3 nucleotide sequence: TGTGCCAGCAGTGAAACATCTAATGAAAAACTGTTTTTT. Its protein is CASSETSNEKLFF.

The CDR3 here is CASSVSGATDTQYF. The CDR3 DNA is TGTGCCAGCAGCGTAAGCGGGGCTACAGATACGCAGTATTTT. The chain combines TRBV9 with TRBJ2-3; 7 nucleotides line up with TRBD2. This CDR3 comprises 14 residues. Germline-derived CDR1 and CDR2 are SGDLS and YYNGEE. The V and J ends lost 1 base and 3 bases, in that order; junction bases with no gene match: 2.

The J gene is TRBJ2-7, the V gene TRBV30; 10 bases agree with TRBD2. J lost 4 bases, V lost 5 bases, and 8 bases had no gene match. Germline CDR1 GTSNPN, CDR2 SVGIG (reference sequence). The CDR3 has 14 amino acids. DNA for the CDR3: TGTGCCTGGGGAGCCGGGACTAGCGCTTACGAGCAGTACTTC. Translated, it gives CAWGAGTSAYEQYF.

The chain is built from TRBV19 and TRBJ1-5, with D possibly being TRBD1 (5 bases). V was clipped by 5 bases and J by 5 bases, with 16 bases between them. This CDR3 contains 15 residues. CDR1 and CDR2 (germline): LNHDA, SQIVND (reference sequence). CDR3 residues: CASSEIRDVDQPQHF. The CDR3, as DNA: TGTGCCAGTAGTGAGATCAGGGATGTAGATCAGCCCCAGCATTTT.

Written as DNA, the CDR3 is TGTGCCAGCAGGGTCTCGGGACACAGAGCGCTCCCAGGGCAGTACTTC. It codes for CASRVSGHRALPGQYF. This chain links TRBV7-8 with TRBJ2-7; D perhaps matches TRBD1 (6 bases). This CDR3 is 16 amino acids long. Trimming removed 6 bases at V and 9 bases at J, with 27 bases between. Germline-derived CDR1 and CDR2 are SGHVS and FQNEAQ.

In its sample, this clone was seen once. The V and J genes are TRBV5-6 and TRBJ1-4; weak D call: TRBD1 (5 bases). Germline CDR1 SGHDT, CDR2 YYEEEE. The CDR3 length is 15 residues. The V end lost 0 bases, the J end lost 7 bases, and 13 bases lay between the germline ends. CDR3 nucleotides: TGTGCCAGCAGCTTGGTAGGGGATAGCCGTGAAAAACTGTTTTTT. Translation: CASSLVGDSREKLFF.

The chain couples TRBV5-1 to TRBJ2-5; D might be TRBD2 (6 bases). The CDR3 is 14 amino acids. CDR1 and CDR2 (germline): SGHRS, YFSETQ. V lost 1 base to trimming and J lost 3 bases, with 10 bases between them. The CDR3 loop reads CASSLRWREETQYF. CDR3 nucleotides: TGCGCCAGCAGCTTGCGGTGGAGGGAAGAGACCCAGTACTTC. Using reference TRBV5-1 and TRBJ2-5 for the parts outside the CDR3, the full variable domain is KAGVTQTPRYLIKTRGQQVTLSCSPISGHRSVSWYQQTPGQGLQFLFEYFSETQRNKGNFPGRFSGRQFSNSRSEMNVSTLELGDSALYLCASSLRWREETQYFGPGTRLLVL.

The table lists this clone with a few counts. The chain has TRBV25-1 and TRBJ1-5; possibly TRBD1 for D (5 bases). This CDR3 region has 12 residues. Per the germline V gene, CDR1 is MGHDK and CDR2 is SYGVNS. Between the trimmed V and J ends, which lost 9 bases and 5 bases, there was a span of 11 bases. CDR3 residues: CASEGEDQPQHF. For the CDR3, the DNA is TGTGCCAGTGAAGGGGAAGATCAGCCCCAGCATTTT.

The gene calls are TRBV9 and TRBJ2-4, with a possible D match to TRBD2 (6 bases). The CDR3 is 12 residues long. The V and J ends lost 3 bases and 5 bases respectively, with 6 bases between them. From germline, CDR1 is SGDLS and CDR2 YYNGEE. In nucleotides, the CDR3 is TGTGCCAGCAGCGGGGGGGAAAACATTCAGTACTTC. Its translation is CASSGGENIQYF.